The next 7 T cell receptor beta chains were all read from a single sample in a study of regulatory T cells in long-lasting Graves disease. The TCR beta library used iRepertoire HTBI primers with Arm-PCR amplification of CDR3. Each CDR3 protein is one row after TCRdb ran MiXCR on the multiplex PCR reads. In the table there are 550,000 to 600,000 distinct CDR3 sequences, 15% to 20% of which are singletons. Specified time point: newly diagnosed GD, antithyroid drugs for less than 3 months. Following extraction of RNA from PBMCs, that RNA was used to make the TCR library. These sequences were also reported in another study, on T cells in Graves' hyperthyroidism and ophthalmopathy.

This material consisted of peripheral blood mononuclear cells (PBMCs), taken at new diagnosis, from a patient treated with antithyroid drugs. The receptors here all came from a man younger than 35 with Graves disease.

The chain has TRBV20-1 and TRBJ2-7, with 9 bases that match TRBD2. V shed 3 bases, J shed 6 bases, and the junction held 6 bases outside the gene matches. CDR1 is DFQATT, CDR2 SNEGSKA, per germline (reference sequence). The length of the CDR3 is 13 residues. This CDR3 reads CSASRGREGEQYF. CDR3 DNA: TGCAGTGCTAGTCGCGGGAGGGAGGGCGAGCAGTACTTC.

The gene calls are TRBV28 and TRBJ2-7; tentatively, D is TRBD2 (6 bases). The CDR3 is 14 residues long. Per germline, CDR1 MDHEN and CDR2 SYDVKM. Trimming removed 5 bases at V and 4 bases at J, with 15 bases between. Here the CDR3 reads CASSTGVDVYEQYF. The DNA for the CDR3 is TGTGCCAGCAGTACGGGAGTCGACGTTTACGAGCAGTACTTC.

The gene calls are TRBV19 and TRBJ2-1; 8 nucleotides match TRBD2. CDR1 and CDR2 from the germline V gene are LNHDA and SQIVND (reference sequence). This CDR3 has 13 residues. The trim removed 9 bases at V and 8 bases at J, leaving 9 bases unmatched. The CDR3 sequence is CARRAGAGYEQFF. In nucleotides, the CDR3 is TGTGCCAGGAGAGCGGGAGCTGGGTATGAGCAGTTCTTC.

This chain joins TRBV29-1 and TRBJ2-5; 9 bases map to TRBD1. The J segment lost 4 bases and the V segment lost 3 bases, leaving 3 bases of the junction unmatched. This CDR3 contains 13 residues. Germline lookup yields CDR1 SQVTM and CDR2 ANQGSEA. The DNA for the CDR3 is TGCAGCGTTGACGACAGGGGGGGAGAGACCCAGTACTTC. It is translated as CSVDDRGGETQYF.

Many counts were recorded for this clonotype. This chain joins TRBV11-3 and TRBJ1-1, with D perhaps TRBD1 (6 bases). The germline V gene has CDR1 SGHNT and CDR2 YENEEA. The CDR3 is 13 residues long. The V end was cut by 1 base, the J end by 5 bases, with 8 bases between. In DNA form, the CDR3 reads TGTGCCAGCAGCTTAGGGGGGCAGACTGAAGCTTTCTTT. It codes for CASSLGGQTEAFF.

This clonotype was seen at least ten times. This sequence joins TRBV18 and TRBJ1-1; unclear D gene. From germline, CDR1 is KGHSH and CDR2 LQKENI. This CDR3 is 15 amino acids long. The germline V and J ends were trimmed by 2 bases and 3 bases, with 13 bases remaining between them. The CDR3 DNA follows: TGTGCCAGCTCACCAACAATGGCGTTGGACACTGAAGCTTTCTTT. Its protein product is CASSPTMALDTEAFF. The complete variable domain, with remaining parts taken from reference TRBV18 and TRBJ1-1, reads NAGVMQNPRHLVRRRGQEARLRCSPMKGHSHVYWYRQLPEEGLKFMVYLQKENIIDESGMPKERFSAEFPKEGPSILRIQQVVRGDSAAYFCASSPTMALDTEAFFGQGTRLTVV.

This clonotype was detected many times. This chain joins TRBV27 and TRBJ2-7; D is possibly TRBD1 (6 bases). The CDR3 extends over 16 amino acids. Germline V gene data show CDR1 as MNHEY and CDR2 as SMNVEV (reference sequence). The V and J ends lost 5 bases and 3 bases respectively, with 20 bases between them. CDR3 nucleotides: TGTGCCAGCAGTCCCATGCCTAGAACAGGGAGCTACGAGCAGTACTTC. This encodes CASSPMPRTGSYEQYF.